This passage covers 32 T cell receptor beta chains from one sample sequenced in a study of blood T cell repertoires in COVID-19. TCRdb's table, derived via immunoSEQ multiplex PCR, lists solely in-frame clones and lacks some. This table holds under 250,000 clones, roughly four fifths found once. Sequencing was done on a sample of PBMCs or T cells enriched from blood (not recorded which). These receptors all come from a woman aged 45 to 65 who had been exposed to COVID-19.

The chain links TRBV6-2 or TRBV6-3 to TRBJ2-5, with TRBD2 matching over 8 bases. There are 18 residues in the CDR3. CDR1 and CDR2 from the germline V gene are MNHEY and SVGEGT. V lost 2 bases and J lost 5; bases outside the gene matches: 16. The CDR3 protein is CASSYPRLAGRPEETQYF. CDR3 nucleotides: TGTGCCAGCAGTTACCCCAGATTAGCGGGACGTCCAGAGGAGACCCAGTACTTC.

Details on this clone: The identical CDR3 is also encoded by other nucleotide sequences in the sample. The chain joins TRBV18 to TRBJ1-2; tentatively, D is TRBD1 (6 bases). V lost 2 bases, J lost 2 bases, and 6 bases lay in between. This CDR3 contains 13 residues. Germline V lookup: CDR1 KGHSH, CDR2 LQKENI. Here the CDR3 reads CASSPGGNYGYTF. DNA of the CDR3: TGTGCCAGCTCACCAGGGGGCAACTATGGCTACACCTTC.

The chain employs TRBV25-1 and TRBJ1-6; TRBD1 is a possible D gene (6 bases). V was clipped by 7 bases and J by 5 bases, with 9 bases between them. CDR3 length: 13 residues. Germline V gene sequence: CDR1 MGHDK, CDR2 SYGVNS. CDR3 loop: CASTRDNNSPLHF. In nucleotides, the CDR3 is TGTGCCAGCACCAGGGACAATAATTCACCCCTCCACTTT.

The CDR3 loop reads CASSQDPGHGAFF. In DNA, the CDR3 is TGTGCCAGCAGCCAAGATCCCGGACACGGAGCTTTCTTT. The V call is TRBV3-1 (or the pseudogene TRBV3-2), the J call TRBJ1-1, with D possibly being TRBD1 (5 bases). The CDR3 totals 13 residues. Trimming took off 0 bases at V and 10 bases at J, with 12 bases between the two ends. Germline assignment: CDR1 LGHDT and CDR2 YNNKEL (reference sequence).

The V and J genes are TRBV6-5 and TRBJ1-2, with TRBD1 as a possible D gene (5 bases). Trimming took 8 bases from V and 8 from J, leaving 15 bases between them. The CDR3 is made up of 12 amino acids. Germline CDR1 and CDR2: MNHEY and SVGAGI. CDR3 region: CASFRGSGGYTF. CDR3 nucleotide sequence: TGTGCCAGCTTTAGGGGCTCAGGGGGCTACACCTTC.

The genes are TRBV18 and TRBJ1-1, with TRBD1 matching 7 bases. Germline V CDR1 and CDR2: KGHSH, LQKENI. The CDR3 length is 15 residues. Germline trimming cut 3 bases from V and 1 base from J; bases unmatched to any gene: 5. As DNA, the CDR3 is TGTGCCAGCTCACCGCTCGGGACAGCGAACACTGAAGCTTTCTTT. Residues: CASSPLGTANTEAFF.

Worth noting for this clone: At one boundary the junction diverges from the germline segment, which might be a read error. The J gene is TRBJ1-2, the V gene TRBV5-1, with 9 bases fitting TRBD1. The CDR3 consists of 13 residues. Germline V gene data show CDR1 as SGHRS and CDR2 as YFSETQ. CDR3 nucleotide sequence: TGCGCCAGCAGCCAAGGGACAGGGACTATCCGATTCTTC. This sequence encodes CASSQGTGTIRFF.

The chain joins TRBV6-2 or TRBV6-3 to TRBJ2-5; weak D call: TRBD2 (7 bases). V lost 0 bases and J lost 4, with 18 bases in between. There are 17 residues in the CDR3. Germline assignment: CDR1 MNHEY and CDR2 SVGEGT. CDR3 loop: CASSYSKGGGPIETQYF. The CDR3 bases are TGTGCCAGCAGTTACTCGAAAGGGGGGGGACCGATAGAGACCCAGTACTTC.

This chain links TRBV5-1 with TRBJ2-1; 7 bases map to TRBD2. The V segment lost 1 base and the J segment 3 bases; nucleotides outside the gene matches: 7. This CDR3 contains 16 residues. Germline V gene data show CDR1 as SGHRS and CDR2 as YFSETQ. This chain's CDR3 is CASSLYGSGDYNEQFF. The DNA for the CDR3 is TGCGCCAGCAGCTTGTATGGGAGCGGGGACTACAATGAGCAGTTCTTC.

The chain has TRBV5-1 and TRBJ1-6; TRBD1 aligns across 7 bases. Germline lookup yields CDR1 SGHRS and CDR2 YFSETQ. This CDR3 contains 15 residues. The V gene end was trimmed by 0 bases and the J gene end by 11 bases; junction bases not matched to a gene: 8. CDR3 residues: CASSLEGAGIAPLHF. The CDR3, as DNA: TGCGCCAGCAGCTTGGAGGGGGCGGGAATCGCACCCCTCCACTTT. Full variable domain (rest looked up from reference TRBV5-1 and TRBJ1-6): KAGVTQTPRYLIKTRGQQVTLSCSPISGHRSVSWYQQTPGQGLQFLFEYFSETQRNKGNFPGRFSGRQFSNSRSEMNVSTLELGDSALYLCASSLEGAGIAPLHFGNGTRLTVT.

The table lists this clone with a few counts. The J gene is TRBJ2-2, the V gene TRBV5-1, with 7 bases lining up with TRBD2. This CDR3 region has 14 residues. V shed 7 bases and J 5 bases; nucleotides not matched to a gene: 8. Looked up from germline, CDR1 is SGHRS and CDR2 is YFSETQ. The CDR3 DNA sequence: TGCGCCAGCGTCCCTAGCGGAGGAACCGGGGAGCTGTTTTTT. It encodes CASVPSGGTGELFF.

CDR3 in amino acids: CASSHEWGRPDGYTF. The CDR3 DNA follows: TGCGCCAGCAGCCATGAGTGGGGGCGCCCCGATGGCTACACCTTC. The chain combines TRBV4-3 with TRBJ1-2; a weak D match, TRBD1 (6 bases). The ends were cut back, 3 bases at V and 6 bases at J, with 17 bases in the middle. Germline CDR1 LGHNA, CDR2 YSLEER. The CDR3 has 15 amino acids.

This chain uses TRBV28 with TRBJ2-7; 9 bases line up with TRBD1. CDR1 is MDHEN, CDR2 SYDVKM, per germline. V was clipped by 7 bases and J by 5 bases; unmatched bases: 9. This CDR3 contains 14 residues. In DNA, the CDR3 is TGTGCCAGCACGGTCGGGACAGGGAAGAACGAGCAGTACTTC. It encodes CASTVGTGKNEQYF.

This chain links TRBV12-3 or TRBV12-4 with TRBJ1-2, with D perhaps matching TRBD1 (5 bases). V lost 2 bases, J lost 7 bases, and 11 bases lay in between. This CDR3 is 13 amino acids long. The CDR3 DNA sequence: TGTGCCAGCAGTTTAAGGTCGGGGGGTGGCTACACCTTC. Protein sequence: CASSLRSGGGYTF.

The chain links TRBV30 to TRBJ2-3, with TRBD1 matching over 9 bases. V lost 5 bases, J lost 4 bases, and 10 bases stayed unmatched. This CDR3 has 15 amino acids. Germline CDR1 is GTSNPN and CDR2 is SVGIG (reference sequence). The CDR3 bases are TGTGCCTGGGCTATCCCGACAGGGGGGGCAGATACGCAGTATTTT. This encodes CAWAIPTGGADTQYF.

The rearrangement uses TRBV24-1 and TRBJ2-7; D might be TRBD1 (6 bases). This CDR3 contains 16 residues. Trimming shortened V by 4 bases and J by 8 bases, and 23 bases separated the two germline ends. CDR1 is KGHDR, CDR2 SFDVKD, per germline. The chain's CDR3 is CATSEAGEAGRAKQYF. In DNA, the CDR3 is TGTGCCACCAGTGAGGCAGGGGAAGCAGGCCGGGCAAAGCAGTACTTC.

This clone has only one observation. The J gene is TRBJ1-1, the V gene TRBV4-1; 7 bases map to TRBD1. CDR1 is MGHRA, CDR2 YSYEKL, per germline. The CDR3 covers 15 residues. The junction had 4 bases not matched to a gene; V was cut back by 2 bases and J by 1 base. The CDR3 here is CASSQMTGKNTEAFF. In DNA form, the CDR3 reads TGCGCCAGCAGCCAAATGACAGGGAAGAACACTGAAGCTTTCTTT.

The chain employs TRBV30 and TRBJ1-6, with 8 bases fitting TRBD1. The trim removed 1 base at V and 8 bases at J, leaving 1 base unmatched. Germline CDR1 and CDR2: GTSNPN and SVGIG (reference sequence). This CDR3 spans 13 amino acids. The CDR3 nucleotides are TGTGCCTGGAGTGACAGGGGGGATTCACCCCTCCACTTT. Its protein product is CAWSDRGDSPLHF. Complete variable domain (other parts from reference TRBV30 and TRBJ1-6): SQTIHQWPATLVQPVGSPLSLECTVEGTSNPNLYWYRQAAGRGLQLLFYSVGIGQISSEVPQNLSASRPQDRQFILSSKKLLLSDSGFYLCAWSDRGDSPLHFGNGTRLTVT.

The V and J genes are TRBV9 and TRBJ2-3, with D unresolved. This CDR3 is 12 amino acids long. CDR1 and CDR2 (germline): SGDLS, YYNGEE. V gave up 4 bases and J gave up 4 bases, with 7 bases separating them. Written as DNA, the CDR3 is TGTGCCAGCAGCCCACGCGCAGATACGCAGTATTTT. This encodes CASSPRADTQYF.

This chain links TRBV28 with TRBJ2-3; the D gene is possibly TRBD2 (6 bases). Germline V gene sequence: CDR1 MDHEN, CDR2 SYDVKM. V lost 5 bases to trimming and J lost 0 bases, with 18 bases between them. The CDR3 contains 17 residues. The DNA of the CDR3 is TGTGCCAGCAGTGACTGGGGCGGGGCCAGTAGCACAGATACGCAGTATTTT. Translating it yields CASSDWGGASSTDTQYF. The full variable domain, with the rest looked up from reference TRBV28 and TRBJ2-3, is DVKVTQSSRYLVKRTGEKVFLECVQDMDHENMFWYRQDPGLGLRLIYFSYDVKMKEKGDIPEGYSVSREKKERFSLILESASTNQTSMYLCASSDWGGASSTDTQYFGPGTRLTVL.

The chain joins TRBV6-1 to TRBJ1-6, with no clear D. The CDR3 has 17 residues. Deletions cut 0 bases from V and 4 bases from J, with 13 bases between. Per germline, CDR1 MNHNS and CDR2 SASEGT. The CDR3 reads CASSEASVAGYNSPLHF. Here the CDR3 DNA reads TGTGCCAGCAGTGAAGCCTCGGTGGCAGGATATAATTCACCCCTCCACTTT.

The chain has TRBV24-1 and TRBJ2-2; D is possibly TRBD2 (5 bases). CDR1 KGHDR and CDR2 SFDVKD come from the germline V gene. V lost 4 bases to trimming and J lost 7 bases, with 15 bases between them. This CDR3 has 15 residues. This CDR3 is CATSERRGAHGELFF. The CDR3 DNA reads TGTGCCACCAGTGAACGCCGGGGAGCGCACGGGGAGCTGTTTTTT.

This clone was observed a single time. This sequence joins TRBV7-9 and TRBJ2-3; the D gene is possibly TRBD2 (6 bases). The CDR3 has 17 residues. The germline gives CDR1 SEHNR, CDR2 FQNEAQ (reference sequence). With 2 bases removed from V and 1 base from J, the gap between germline ends came to 16 bases. CDR3 coding DNA: TGTGCCAGCAGCTTACGTTTAGCGGCGATGCGCACAGATACGCAGTATTTT. Protein: CASSLRLAAMRTDTQYF. The full variable domain, its missing parts supplied by reference TRBV7-9 and TRBJ2-3, is DTGVSQNPRHKITKRGQNVTFRCDPISEHNRLYWYRQTLGQGPEFLTYFQNEAQLEKSRLLSDRFSAERPKGSFSTLEIQRTEQGDSAMYLCASSLRLAAMRTDTQYFGPGTRLTVL.

J is TRBJ2-1 and V is TRBV7-9; tentatively, D is TRBD1 (6 bases). The length of the CDR3 is 14 residues. V lost 4 bases and J 7 bases, leaving 14 bases between the germline ends. Germline V gene lookup returns CDR1 SEHNR and CDR2 FQNEAQ (reference sequence). The CDR3 DNA follows: TGTGCCAGCAGCTCCACTCTTCAGGGGAATGAGCAGTTCTTC. Amino acid sequence: CASSSTLQGNEQFF.

The rearrangement uses TRBV27 and TRBJ1-6; 7 bases are a match to TRBD1. The CDR3 extends over 14 amino acids. The V gene's germline CDR1 is MNHEY and CDR2 SMNVEV (reference sequence). J gave up 8 bases and V 3 bases, and 4 bases lay outside the gene matches. CDR3 in DNA: TGTGCCAGCAGTTTTTTTCAGGGGGATTCACCCCTCCACTTT. Encoded protein: CASSFFQGDSPLHF.

The J gene is TRBJ2-7, the V gene TRBV6-6, with a tentative D call TRBD1 (6 bases). The germline V and J ends were trimmed by 0 bases and 9 bases, with 18 bases remaining between them. Germline-derived CDR1 and CDR2 are MNHNY and SVGAGI (reference sequence). The CDR3 totals 15 residues. The CDR3 is CASSYSIRDNGGQYF. CDR3 nucleotide sequence: TGTGCCAGCAGTTACTCGATACGGGACAACGGCGGGCAGTACTTC.

V gene TRBV9 combines with J gene TRBJ1-6; D is uncertain. The germline V gene has CDR1 SGDLS and CDR2 YYNGEE. Trimming stripped 0 bases from V and 6 bases from J, with 10 bases between. The CDR3 loop spans 15 amino acids. The CDR3 loop reads CASSVGSGANSPLHF. Written as DNA, the CDR3 is TGTGCCAGCAGCGTAGGTTCGGGAGCTAATTCACCCCTCCACTTT.

This chain uses TRBV6-5 with TRBJ1-1; D not certain. V lost 8 bases and J lost 4, with 14 bases in between. The CDR3 spans 13 residues. Germline V gives CDR1 MNHEY, CDR2 SVGAGI. The CDR3 coding sequence is TGTGCCAGCTCACCGGGAGGGATCACTGAAGCTTTCTTT. Translating gives CASSPGGITEAFF.

This sequence joins TRBV11-2 and TRBJ1-5; no reliable D call. The ends were cut back, 1 base at V and 5 bases at J, with 9 bases in the middle. This CDR3 comprises 14 residues. Germline V gene sequence: CDR1 SGHAT, CDR2 FQNNGV. The CDR3 DNA is TGTGCCAGCAGCTTAGTTCCGGGAGATCAGCCCCAGCATTTT. Encoded protein: CASSLVPGDQPQHF.

This chain connects TRBV28 to TRBJ1-1; D is possibly TRBD1 (6 bases). Germline CDR1 and CDR2: MDHEN and SYDVKM. The CDR3 spans 15 residues. V was cut by 2 bases and J by 2 bases, with 12 bases left in between. The CDR3 DNA is TGTGCCAGCAGTTTACCGGGACACCAAAACACTGAAGCTTTCTTT. Its protein product is CASSLPGHQNTEAFF.

The chain has TRBV19 and TRBJ1-4; D gene uncertain. Germline V gene data show CDR1 as LNHDA and CDR2 as SQIVND (reference sequence). V lost 3 bases and J 6 bases, leaving 11 bases between the germline ends. CDR3 length: 14 residues. CDR3 in DNA: TGTGCCAGTAGTATGAGCTTTGTCGATGAAAAACTGTTTTTT. Amino acids: CASSMSFVDEKLFF.

The chain's CDR3 is CAGGLGPFYFF. CDR3 DNA: TGTGCCGGAGGGCTAGGCCCATTCTACTTCTTC. The rearrangement joins TRBV30 to TRBJ2-1; a possible D gene is TRBD2 (6 bases). Germline V gives CDR1 GTSNPN, CDR2 SVGIG (reference sequence). The CDR3 runs 11 residues. The V gene lost 8 bases and the J gene lost 16 bases, with 21 bases spanning the gap.